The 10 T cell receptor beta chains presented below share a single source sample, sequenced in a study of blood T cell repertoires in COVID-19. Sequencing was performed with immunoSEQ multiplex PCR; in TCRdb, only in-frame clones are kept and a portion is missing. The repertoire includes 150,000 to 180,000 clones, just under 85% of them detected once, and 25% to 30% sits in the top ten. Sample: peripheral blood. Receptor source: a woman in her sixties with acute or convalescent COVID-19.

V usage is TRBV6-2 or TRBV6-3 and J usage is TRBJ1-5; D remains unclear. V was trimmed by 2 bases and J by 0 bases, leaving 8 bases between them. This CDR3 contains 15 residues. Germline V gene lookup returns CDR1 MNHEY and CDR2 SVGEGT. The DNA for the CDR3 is TGTGCCAGCAGTTACGTCGCGGTTAGCAATCAGCCCCAGCATTTT. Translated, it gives CASSYVAVSNQPQHF.

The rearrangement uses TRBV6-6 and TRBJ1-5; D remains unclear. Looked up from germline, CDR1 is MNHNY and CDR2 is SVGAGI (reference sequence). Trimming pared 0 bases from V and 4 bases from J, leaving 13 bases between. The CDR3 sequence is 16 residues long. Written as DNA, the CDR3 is TGTGCCAGCAGTTACTCTGGGAGGGTCGGGAATCAGCCCCAGCATTTT. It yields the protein CASSYSGRVGNQPQHF.

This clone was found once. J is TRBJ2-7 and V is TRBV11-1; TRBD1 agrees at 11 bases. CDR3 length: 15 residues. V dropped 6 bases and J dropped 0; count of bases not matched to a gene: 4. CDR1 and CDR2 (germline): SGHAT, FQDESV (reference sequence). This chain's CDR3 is CASRRGQGVSYEQYF. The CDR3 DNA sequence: TGTGCCAGCAGAAGGGGACAGGGGGTCTCCTACGAGCAGTACTTC.

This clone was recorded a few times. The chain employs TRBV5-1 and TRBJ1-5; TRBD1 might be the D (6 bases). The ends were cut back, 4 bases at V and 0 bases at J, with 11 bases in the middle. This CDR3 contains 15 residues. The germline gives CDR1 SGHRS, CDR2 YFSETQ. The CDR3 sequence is CASSTGPYSNQPQHF. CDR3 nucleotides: TGCGCCAGCAGCACAGGGCCCTATAGCAATCAGCCCCAGCATTTT.

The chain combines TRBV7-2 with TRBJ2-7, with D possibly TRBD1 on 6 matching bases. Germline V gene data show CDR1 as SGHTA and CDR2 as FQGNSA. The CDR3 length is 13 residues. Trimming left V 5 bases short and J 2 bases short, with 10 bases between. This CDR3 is CASSNRATYEQYF. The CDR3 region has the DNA TGTGCCAGCAGCAACAGGGCCACCTACGAGCAGTACTTC.

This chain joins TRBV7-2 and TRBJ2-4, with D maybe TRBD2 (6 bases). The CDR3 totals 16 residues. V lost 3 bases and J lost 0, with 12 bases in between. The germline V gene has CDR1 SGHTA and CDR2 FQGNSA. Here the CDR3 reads CASSLQGLIAKNIQYF. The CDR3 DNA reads TGTGCCAGCAGCTTGCAGGGACTTATAGCCAAAAACATTCAGTACTTC. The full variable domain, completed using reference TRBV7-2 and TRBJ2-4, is GAGVSQSPSNKVTEKGKDVELRCDPISGHTALYWYRQSLGQGLEFLIYFQGNSAPDKSGLPSDRFSAERTGGSVSTLTIQRTQQEDSAVYLCASSLQGLIAKNIQYFGAGTRLSVL.

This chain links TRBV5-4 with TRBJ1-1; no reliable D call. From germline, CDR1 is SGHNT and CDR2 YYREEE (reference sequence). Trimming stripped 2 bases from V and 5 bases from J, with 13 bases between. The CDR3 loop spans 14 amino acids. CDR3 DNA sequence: TGTGCCAGCAGCTTTCATGCAGGTATAACTGAAGCTTTCTTT. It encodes CASSFHAGITEAFF.

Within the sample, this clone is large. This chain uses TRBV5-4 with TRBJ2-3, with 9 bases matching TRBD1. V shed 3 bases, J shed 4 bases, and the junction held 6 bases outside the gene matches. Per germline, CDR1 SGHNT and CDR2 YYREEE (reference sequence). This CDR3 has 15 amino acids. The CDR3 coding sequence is TGTGCCAGCAGCTCTTACAGGGGGCTGGCAGATACGCAGTATTTT. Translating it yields CASSSYRGLADTQYF.

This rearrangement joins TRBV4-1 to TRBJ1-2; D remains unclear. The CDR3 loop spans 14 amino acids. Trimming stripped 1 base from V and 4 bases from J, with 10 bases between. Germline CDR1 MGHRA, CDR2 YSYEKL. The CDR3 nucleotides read TGCGCCAGCAGCCAAGCCCTGGCGGCCTATGGCTACACCTTC. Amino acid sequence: CASSQALAAYGYTF.

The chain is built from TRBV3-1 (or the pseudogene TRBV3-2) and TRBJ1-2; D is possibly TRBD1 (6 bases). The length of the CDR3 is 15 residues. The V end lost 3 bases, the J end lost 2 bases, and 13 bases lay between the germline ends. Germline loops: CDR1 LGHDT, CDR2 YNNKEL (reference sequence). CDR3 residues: CASSQLAGANYGYTF. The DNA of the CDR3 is TGTGCCAGCAGCCAGTTAGCAGGGGCCAACTATGGCTACACCTTC.